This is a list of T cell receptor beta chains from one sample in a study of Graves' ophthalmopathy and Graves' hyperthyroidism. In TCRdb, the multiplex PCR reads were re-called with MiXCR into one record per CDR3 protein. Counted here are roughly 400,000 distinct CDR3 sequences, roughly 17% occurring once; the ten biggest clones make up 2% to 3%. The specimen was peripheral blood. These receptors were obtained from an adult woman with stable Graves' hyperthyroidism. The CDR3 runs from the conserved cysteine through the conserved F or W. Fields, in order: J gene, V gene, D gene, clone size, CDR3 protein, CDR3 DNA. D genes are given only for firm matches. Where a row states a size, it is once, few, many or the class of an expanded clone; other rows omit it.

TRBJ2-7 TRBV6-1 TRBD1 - CASSVTGSSYEQYF TGTGCCAGCAGTGTGACAGGGAGCTCCTACGAGCAGTACTTC
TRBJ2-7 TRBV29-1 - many CSVVVDYEQYF TGCAGCGTTGTAGTTGACTACGAGCAGTACTTC
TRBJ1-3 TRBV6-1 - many CASSEVPAFTSNTIYF TGTGCCAGCAGTGAAGTCCCAGCCTTTACCTCAAACACCATATATTTT
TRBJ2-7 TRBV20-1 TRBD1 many CSAQKTGKPYEQYF TGCAGTGCCCAAAAGACAGGGAAACCCTACGAGCAGTACTTC
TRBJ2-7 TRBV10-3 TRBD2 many CAISESLAVSSYEQYF TGTGCCATCAGTGAGTCGCTAGCGGTGAGCTCCTACGAGCAGTACTTC
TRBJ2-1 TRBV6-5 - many CASFKINEQFF TGTGCCAGCTTCAAGATTAATGAGCAGTTCTTC
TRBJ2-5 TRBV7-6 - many CASSPMAMAETQYF TGTGCCAGCAGCCCCATGGCCATGGCGGAGACCCAGTACTTC
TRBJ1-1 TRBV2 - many CASSEIGGDTEAFF TGTGCCAGCAGTGAGATCGGAGGGGACACTGAAGCTTTCTTT
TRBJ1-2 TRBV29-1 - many CSVESRVGGLNYGYTF TGCAGCGTTGAATCCCGAGTGGGGGGGCTGAACTATGGCTACACCTTC
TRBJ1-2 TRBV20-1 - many CSATRDANYGYTF TGCAGTGCTACCAGGGACGCTAACTATGGCTACACCTTC
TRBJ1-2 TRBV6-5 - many CASSYSVDRNYGYTF TGTGCCAGCAGTTACTCGGTCGATCGGAACTATGGCTACACCTTC
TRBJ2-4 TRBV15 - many CATSRETQGLENIQYF TGTGCCACCAGCAGAGAGACACAGGGTCTTGAGAACATTCAGTACTTC
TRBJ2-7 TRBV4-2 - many CASSSWESRSYEQYF TGTGCCAGCAGCTCTTGGGAGTCCCGCTCCTACGAGCAGTACTTC
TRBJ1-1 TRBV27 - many CASSEVFGNTEAFF TGTGCCAGCAGCGAAGTATTTGGGAACACTGAAGCTTTCTTT
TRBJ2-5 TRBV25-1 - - CASSPDTAQETQYF TGTGCCAGCAGCCCCGATACCGCCCAAGAGACCCAGTACTTC
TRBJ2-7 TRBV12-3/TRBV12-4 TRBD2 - CASSSGTSGRNYEQYF TGTGCCAGCAGTTCCGGGACTAGCGGGAGGAACTACGAGCAGTACTTC
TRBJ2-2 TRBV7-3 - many CASSSESSANTGELFF TGTGCCAGCAGCTCCGAATCTAGCGCGAACACCGGGGAGCTGTTTTTT
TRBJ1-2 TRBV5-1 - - CASSLEVGRKNYGYTF TGCGCCAGCAGCTTGGAGGTGGGGCGGAAAAACTATGGCTACACCTTC
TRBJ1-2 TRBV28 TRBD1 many CASLGLGQGNYGYTF TGTGCCAGCCTCGGCCTGGGACAGGGTAACTATGGCTACACCTTC
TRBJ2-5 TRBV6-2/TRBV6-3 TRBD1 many CASSLTGVGETQYF TGTGCCAGCAGTTTGACAGGGGTAGGGGAGACCCAGTACTTC
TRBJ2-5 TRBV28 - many CASSPQGQGGETQYF TGTGCCAGCAGTCCACAGGGTCAGGGTGGGGAGACCCAGTACTTC
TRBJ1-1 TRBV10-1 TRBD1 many CASRPDRGVGNTEAFF TGCGCCAGCAGACCCGACAGGGGCGTCGGCAACACTGAAGCTTTCTTT
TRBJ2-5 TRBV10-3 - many CAISKGDWETQYF TGTGCCATCAGTAAGGGGGACTGGGAGACCCAGTACTTC
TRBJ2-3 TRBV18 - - CASSPVGAGDTQYF TGTGCCAGCTCACCGGTGGGAGCGGGAGATACGCAGTATTTT
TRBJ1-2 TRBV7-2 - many CASSSESRHSGYTF TGTGCCAGCAGCAGTGAGTCCCGGCATAGTGGCTACACCTTC
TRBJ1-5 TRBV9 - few CASRHTNCTVGRDQPQHF TGTGCCAGCAGGCATACAAACTGCACTGTGGGTCGGGATCAGCCCCAGCATTTT
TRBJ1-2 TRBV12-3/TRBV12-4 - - CASSFGRRYYGYTF TGTGCCAGCAGTTTCGGCAGACGATACTATGGCTACACCTTC
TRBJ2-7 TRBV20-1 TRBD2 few CSAGTSETHQYF TGCAGTGCAGGGACTAGCGAGACGCACCAGTACTTC
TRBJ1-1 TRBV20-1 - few CSAQGGGSSSEAFF TGCAGTGCCCAAGGGGGAGGGAGTTCGAGTGAAGCTTTCTTT
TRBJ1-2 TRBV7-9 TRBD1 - CASSPRGGIGYTF TGTGCCAGCAGCCCCAGGGGGGGTATTGGCTACACCTTC
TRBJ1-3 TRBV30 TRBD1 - CAWSLGGSGNTIYF TGTGCCTGGAGCCTAGGGGGCTCAGGAAACACCATATATTTT